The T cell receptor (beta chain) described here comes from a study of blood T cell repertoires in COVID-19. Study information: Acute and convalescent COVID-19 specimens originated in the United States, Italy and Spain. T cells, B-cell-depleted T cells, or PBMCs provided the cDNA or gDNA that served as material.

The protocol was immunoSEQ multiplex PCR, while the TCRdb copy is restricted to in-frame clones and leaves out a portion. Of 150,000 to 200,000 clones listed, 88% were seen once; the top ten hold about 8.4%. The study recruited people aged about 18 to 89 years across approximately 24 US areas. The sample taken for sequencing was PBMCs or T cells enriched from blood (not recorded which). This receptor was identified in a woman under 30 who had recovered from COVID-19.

CDR3 amino acids: CASSLSGGEETQYF. The DNA of the CDR3 is TGTGCCAGCAGCTTATCCGGCGGGGAAGAGACCCAGTACTTC. This chain links TRBV11-2 with TRBJ2-5, with D maybe TRBD2 (6 bases). Between the trimmed V and J ends, which lost 2 bases and 3 bases, there was a span of 10 bases. Germline V lookup: CDR1 SGHAT, CDR2 FQNNGV. This CDR3 contains 14 residues.